The TCR beta chain described here comes from a study of T cell responses to AZD1222 COVID-19 vaccine. General study results and limits: The study found Spike-specific TCR breadth and depth rose after two AZD1222 doses. Nearly half of spike-specific TCRs reportedly go after variant regions that carry no mutations. Possibly, clonal diversity was underestimated; donors were largely white British and included more females. Spike-spanning, vaccine-associated CD4 TCRs were dominant at 160-218 and 743-854.

The CDR3 loop spans 14 amino acids. Trimming stripped 1 base from V and 0 bases from J, with 6 bases between. Germline loops: CDR1 SGHNT, CDR2 YENEEA. About this clone: Its antigen is still unknown. This CDR3 is also generated by other DNA sequences in the sample.

The data were produced by immunoSEQ multiplex PCR, yet TCRdb's version contains in-frame clones alone and is incomplete. The top ten clones hold around 5% of a sample with around 100,000 clones, over 85% of them seen once. The chain combines TRBV11-3 with TRBJ1-1; possible D gene TRBD1, 5 bases. The sequences come from peripheral blood, collected on day 0 of AZD1222 vaccination. The receptor was derived from an adult in good health. CDR3 DNA sequence: TGTGCCAGCAGCTTAGGACAGATGAACACTGAAGCTTTCTTT. It encodes CASSLGQMNTEAFF.